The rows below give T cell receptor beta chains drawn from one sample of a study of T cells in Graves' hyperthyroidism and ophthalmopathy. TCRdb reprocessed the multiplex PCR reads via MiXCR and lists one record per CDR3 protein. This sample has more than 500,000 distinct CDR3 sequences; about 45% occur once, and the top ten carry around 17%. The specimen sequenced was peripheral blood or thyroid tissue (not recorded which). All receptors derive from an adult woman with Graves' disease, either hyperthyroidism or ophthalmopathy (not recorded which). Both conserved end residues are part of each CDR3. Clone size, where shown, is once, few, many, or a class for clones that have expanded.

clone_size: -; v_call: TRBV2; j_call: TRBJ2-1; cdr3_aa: CASKASTSDYNEQFF
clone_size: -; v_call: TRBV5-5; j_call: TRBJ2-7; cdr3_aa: CTSREGQGLYEQYF
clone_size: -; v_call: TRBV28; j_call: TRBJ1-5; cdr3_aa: CAAQMGGFNQPQHF
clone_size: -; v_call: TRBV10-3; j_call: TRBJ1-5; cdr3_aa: CAISESITGVGNQPQHF
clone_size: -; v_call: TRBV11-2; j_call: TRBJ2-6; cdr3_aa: CASSDGGVAGANVLTF
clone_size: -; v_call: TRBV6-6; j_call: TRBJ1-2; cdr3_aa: CASSPPGLEGYTF
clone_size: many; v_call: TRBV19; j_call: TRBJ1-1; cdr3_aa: CASSMQGTLSEAFF
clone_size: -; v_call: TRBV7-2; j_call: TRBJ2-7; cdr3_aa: CASSLAKGSYEQYF
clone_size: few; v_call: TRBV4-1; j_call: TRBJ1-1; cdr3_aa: CASSQYMNTEAFF
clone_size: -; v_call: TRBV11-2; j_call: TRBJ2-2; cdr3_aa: CASSSFSGRASGELFF
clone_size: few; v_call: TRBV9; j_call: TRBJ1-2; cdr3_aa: CASSVGSGQNYGYTF
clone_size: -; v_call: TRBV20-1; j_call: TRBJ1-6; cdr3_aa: CSARDLRTGGAPLHF
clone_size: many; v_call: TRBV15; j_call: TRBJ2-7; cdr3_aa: CATSSGSRDGSYEQYF
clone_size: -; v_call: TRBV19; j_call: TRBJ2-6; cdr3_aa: CASSGVAGAGANVLTF
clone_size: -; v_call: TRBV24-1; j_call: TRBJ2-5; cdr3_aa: CATSDRDRGRWAQYF
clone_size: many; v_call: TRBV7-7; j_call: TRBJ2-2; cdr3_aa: CASSRTGRAGTGELFF
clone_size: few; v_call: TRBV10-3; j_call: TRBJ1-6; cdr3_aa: CAISANSPLHF
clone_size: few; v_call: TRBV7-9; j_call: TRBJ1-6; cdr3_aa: CASSQGAGRSGSPLHF
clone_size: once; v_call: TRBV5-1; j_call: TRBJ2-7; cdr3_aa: CASSPRGGRDEQYF
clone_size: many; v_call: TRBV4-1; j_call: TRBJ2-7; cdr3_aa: CASSPSTIRGEQYF
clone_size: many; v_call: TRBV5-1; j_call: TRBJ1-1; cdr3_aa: CASSFEGADGREAFF
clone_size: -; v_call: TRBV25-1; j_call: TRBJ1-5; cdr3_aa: CASSGKSGGHQPQHF
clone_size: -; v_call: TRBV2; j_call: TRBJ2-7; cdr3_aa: CAGLTSGGYEQYF
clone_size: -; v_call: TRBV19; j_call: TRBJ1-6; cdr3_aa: CASSMNGEVLHF
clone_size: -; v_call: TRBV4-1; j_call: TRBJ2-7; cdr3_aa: CASSQEPGPSYEQYF
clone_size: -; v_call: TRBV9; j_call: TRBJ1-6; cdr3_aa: CASSVGRMNSPLHF
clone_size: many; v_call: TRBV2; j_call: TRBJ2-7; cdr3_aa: CASSDWGTSGSYEQYF
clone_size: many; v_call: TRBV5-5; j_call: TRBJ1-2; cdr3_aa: CASSLVGGASYGYTF
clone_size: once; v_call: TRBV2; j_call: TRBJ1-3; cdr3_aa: CASSYSKFSAGGDTIYF
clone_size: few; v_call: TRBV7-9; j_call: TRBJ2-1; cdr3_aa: CAIDTGEMDEQFF
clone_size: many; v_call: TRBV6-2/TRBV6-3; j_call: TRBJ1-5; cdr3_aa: CASKEHSFLNQPQHF
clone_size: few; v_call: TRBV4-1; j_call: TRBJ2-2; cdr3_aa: CASSLLWATGELFF
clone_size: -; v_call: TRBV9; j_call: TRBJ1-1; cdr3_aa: CATRPVAANTEAFF
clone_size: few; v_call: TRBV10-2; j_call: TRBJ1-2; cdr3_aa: CASSETGYDGYTF
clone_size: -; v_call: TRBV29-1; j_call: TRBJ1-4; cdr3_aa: CSVEDPGGNEKLFF
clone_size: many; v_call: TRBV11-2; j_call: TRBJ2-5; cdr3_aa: CASSFGSQETQYF
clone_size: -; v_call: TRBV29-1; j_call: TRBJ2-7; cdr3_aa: CSVGGAADTQYF
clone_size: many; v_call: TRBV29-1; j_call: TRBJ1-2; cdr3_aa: CSVPTFNYGYTF
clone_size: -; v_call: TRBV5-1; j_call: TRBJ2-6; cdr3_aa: CASSFVLTF
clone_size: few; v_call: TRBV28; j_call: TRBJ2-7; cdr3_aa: CASSNGGRDRVYEQYF
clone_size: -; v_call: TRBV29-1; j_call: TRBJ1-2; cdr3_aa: CSLGNYGYTF
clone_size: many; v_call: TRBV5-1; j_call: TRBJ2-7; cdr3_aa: CASSLAGPYEQYF
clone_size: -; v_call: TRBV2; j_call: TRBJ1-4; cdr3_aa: CARSGGGPGTDEKLFF
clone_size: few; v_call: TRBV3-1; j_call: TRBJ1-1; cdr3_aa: CASSLGQGAETEAFF
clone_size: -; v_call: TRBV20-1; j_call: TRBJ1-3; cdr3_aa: CSAWDRIGYF
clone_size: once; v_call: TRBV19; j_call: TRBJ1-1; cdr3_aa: CASSIQGHTEAFF
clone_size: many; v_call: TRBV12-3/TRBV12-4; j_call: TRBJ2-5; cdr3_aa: CASRPDSGQETQYF
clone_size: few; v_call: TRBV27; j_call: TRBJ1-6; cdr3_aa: CASSPIGGPGSPLHF
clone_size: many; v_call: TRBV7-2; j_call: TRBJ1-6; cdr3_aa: CASSFRRLESSPLHF
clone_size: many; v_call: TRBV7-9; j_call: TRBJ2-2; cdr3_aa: CASSSSPGTGRGNTGELFF
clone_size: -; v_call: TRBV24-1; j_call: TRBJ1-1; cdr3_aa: CATSDGDTEAFF
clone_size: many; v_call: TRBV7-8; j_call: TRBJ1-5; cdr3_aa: CASSLGQGPGPQHF
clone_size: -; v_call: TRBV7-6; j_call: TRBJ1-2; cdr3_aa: CASSRGGLGGYTF